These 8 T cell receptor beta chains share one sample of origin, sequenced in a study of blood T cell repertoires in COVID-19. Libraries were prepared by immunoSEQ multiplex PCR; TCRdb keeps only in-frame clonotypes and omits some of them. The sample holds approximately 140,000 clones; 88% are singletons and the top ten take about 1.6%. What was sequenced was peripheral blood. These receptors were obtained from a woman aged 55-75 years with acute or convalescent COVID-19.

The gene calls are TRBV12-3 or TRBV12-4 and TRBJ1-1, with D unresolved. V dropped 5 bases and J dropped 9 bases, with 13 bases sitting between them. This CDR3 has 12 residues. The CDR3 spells CASSRVGRKAFF. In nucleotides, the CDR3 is TGTGCCAGCAGTAGGGTCGGGAGGAAAGCTTTCTTT.

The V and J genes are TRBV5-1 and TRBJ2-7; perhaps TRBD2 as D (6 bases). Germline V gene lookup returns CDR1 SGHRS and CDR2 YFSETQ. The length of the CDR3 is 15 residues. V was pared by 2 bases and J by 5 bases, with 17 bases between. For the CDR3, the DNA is TGCGCCAGCAGCTTTTCGGGAGAGGAGGACGACGAGCAGTACTTC. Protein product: CASSFSGEEDDEQYF.

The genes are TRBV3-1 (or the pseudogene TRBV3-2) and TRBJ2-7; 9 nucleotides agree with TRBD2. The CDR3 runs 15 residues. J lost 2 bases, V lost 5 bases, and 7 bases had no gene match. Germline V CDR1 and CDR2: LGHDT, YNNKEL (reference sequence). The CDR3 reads CASSSWTSEAYEQYF. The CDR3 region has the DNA TGTGCCAGCAGCTCCTGGACTAGCGAGGCCTACGAGCAGTACTTC.

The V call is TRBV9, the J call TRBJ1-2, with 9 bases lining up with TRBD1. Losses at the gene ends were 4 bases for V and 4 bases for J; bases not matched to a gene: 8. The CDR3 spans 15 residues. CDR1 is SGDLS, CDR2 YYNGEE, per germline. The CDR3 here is CASSSGTGFFYGYTF. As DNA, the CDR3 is TGTGCCAGCAGCTCCGGGACAGGGTTCTTCTATGGCTACACCTTC.

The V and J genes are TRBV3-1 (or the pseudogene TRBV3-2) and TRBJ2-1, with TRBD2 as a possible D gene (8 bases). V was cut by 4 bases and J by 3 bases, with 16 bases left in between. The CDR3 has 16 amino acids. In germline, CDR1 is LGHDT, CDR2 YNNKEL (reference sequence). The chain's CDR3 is CASSRISGDSYNEQFF. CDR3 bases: TGTGCCAGCAGCCGAATTAGCGGGGACAGCTACAATGAGCAGTTCTTC.

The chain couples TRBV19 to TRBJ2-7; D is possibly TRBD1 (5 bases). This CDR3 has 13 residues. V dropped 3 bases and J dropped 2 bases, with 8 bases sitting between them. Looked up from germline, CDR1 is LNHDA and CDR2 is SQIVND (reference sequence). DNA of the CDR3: TGTGCCAGTAGTATGGGGCAGCCCTACGAGCAGTACTTC. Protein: CASSMGQPYEQYF.

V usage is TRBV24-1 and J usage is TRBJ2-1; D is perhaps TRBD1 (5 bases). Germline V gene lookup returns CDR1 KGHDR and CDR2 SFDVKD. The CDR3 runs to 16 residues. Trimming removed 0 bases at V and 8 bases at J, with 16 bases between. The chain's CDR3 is CATSDLGPAGKDEQFF. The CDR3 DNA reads TGTGCCACCAGTGATTTGGGCCCGGCAGGGAAGGATGAGCAGTTCTTC.

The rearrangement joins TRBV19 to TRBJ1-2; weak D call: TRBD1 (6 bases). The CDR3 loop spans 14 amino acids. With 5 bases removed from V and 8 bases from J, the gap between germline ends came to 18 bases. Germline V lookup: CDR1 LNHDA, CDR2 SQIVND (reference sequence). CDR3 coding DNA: TGTGCCAGTAGTCAACAGGGTGGGCCCATGGGCTACACCTTC. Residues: CASSQQGGPMGYTF.